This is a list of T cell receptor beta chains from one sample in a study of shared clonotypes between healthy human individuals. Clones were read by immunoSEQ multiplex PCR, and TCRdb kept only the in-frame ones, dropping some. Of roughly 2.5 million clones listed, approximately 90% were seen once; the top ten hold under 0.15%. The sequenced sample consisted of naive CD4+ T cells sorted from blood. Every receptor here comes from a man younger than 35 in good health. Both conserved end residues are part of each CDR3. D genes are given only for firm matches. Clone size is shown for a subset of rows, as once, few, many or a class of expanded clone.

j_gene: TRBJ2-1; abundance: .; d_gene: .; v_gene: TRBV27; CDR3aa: CASSFTGNEQFF; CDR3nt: TGTGCCAGCAGTTTCACAGGGAATGAGCAGTTCTTC
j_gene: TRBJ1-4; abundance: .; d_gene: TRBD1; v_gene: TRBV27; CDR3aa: CASSVKDRGRLGEKLFF; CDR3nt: TGTGCCAGCAGTGTGAAGGACAGGGGGCGCCTAGGTGAAAAACTGTTTTTT
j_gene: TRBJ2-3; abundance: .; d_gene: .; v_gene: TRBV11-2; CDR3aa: CASSLRGFTDTQYF; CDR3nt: TGTGCCAGCAGCCTTCGAGGTTTCACAGATACGCAGTATTTT
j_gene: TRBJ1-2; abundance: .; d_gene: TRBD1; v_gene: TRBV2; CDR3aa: CASSVAGQGYGYTF; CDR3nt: TGTGCCAGCAGTGTCGCGGGACAGGGGTATGGCTACACCTTC
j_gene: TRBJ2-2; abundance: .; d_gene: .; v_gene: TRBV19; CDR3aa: CASSIEENTGELFF; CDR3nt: TGTGCCAGTAGTATAGAAGAGAACACCGGGGAGCTGTTTTTT
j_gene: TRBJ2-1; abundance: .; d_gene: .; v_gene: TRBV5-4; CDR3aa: CASSSGPERIIYNEQFF; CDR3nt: TGTGCCAGCAGCTCTGGGCCTGAGCGCATCATCTACAATGAGCAGTTCTTC
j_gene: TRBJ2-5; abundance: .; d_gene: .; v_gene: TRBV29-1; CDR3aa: CSGGEGEQYF; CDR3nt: TGCAGCGGGGGGGAAGGTGAGCAGTACTTC
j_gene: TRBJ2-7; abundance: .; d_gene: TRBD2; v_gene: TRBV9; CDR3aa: CASSLTSGASYEQYF; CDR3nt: TGTGCCAGCAGCCTAACTAGCGGGGCCTCCTACGAGCAGTACTTC
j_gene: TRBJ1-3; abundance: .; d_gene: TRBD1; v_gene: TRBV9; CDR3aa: CASSVGDRGRGNTIYF; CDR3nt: TGTGCCAGCAGCGTAGGGGACAGGGGCCGTGGAAACACCATATATTTT
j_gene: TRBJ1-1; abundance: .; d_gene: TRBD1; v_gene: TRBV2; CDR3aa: CASSHYRTGGAGTEAFF; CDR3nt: TGTGCCAGCAGTCATTACCGTACAGGGGGCGCTGGCACTGAAGCTTTCTTT
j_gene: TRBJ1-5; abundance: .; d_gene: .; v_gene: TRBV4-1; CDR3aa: CASSQDGGKGAQHF; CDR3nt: TGCGCCAGCAGCCAAGATGGGGGGAAGGGAGCCCAGCATTTT
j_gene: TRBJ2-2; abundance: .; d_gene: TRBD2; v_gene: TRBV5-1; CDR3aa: CASSLGLAGGFNANTGELFF; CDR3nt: TGCGCCAGCAGCTTGGGACTAGCGGGAGGGTTTAACGCGAACACCGGGGAGCTGTTTTTT
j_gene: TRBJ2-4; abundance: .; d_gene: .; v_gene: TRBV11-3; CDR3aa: CASSLSGKNIQYF; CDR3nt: TGTGCCAGCAGCTTAAGTGGCAAAAACATTCAGTACTTC
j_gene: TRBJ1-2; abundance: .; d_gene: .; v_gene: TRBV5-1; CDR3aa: CASSLGAGSKNYGYTF; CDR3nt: TGCGCCAGCAGCTTGGGGGCGGGCAGTAAGAACTATGGCTACACCTTC
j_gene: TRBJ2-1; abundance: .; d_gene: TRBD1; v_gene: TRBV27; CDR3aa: CASSPGQELGNEQFF; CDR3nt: TGTGCCAGCAGTCCCGGACAGGAGCTGGGAAATGAGCAGTTCTTC
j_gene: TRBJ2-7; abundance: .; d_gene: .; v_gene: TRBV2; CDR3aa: CASSDGQPNYEQYF; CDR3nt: TGTGCCAGCAGTGATGGGCAGCCCAACTACGAGCAGTACTTC
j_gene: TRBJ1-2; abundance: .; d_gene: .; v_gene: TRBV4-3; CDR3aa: CASSQGVGINYGYTF; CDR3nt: TGCGCCAGCAGCCAAGGAGTAGGGATTAACTATGGCTACACCTTC
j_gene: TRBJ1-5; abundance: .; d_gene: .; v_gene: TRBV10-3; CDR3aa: CAISESVWAGTGAQPQHF; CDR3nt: TGTGCCATCAGTGAGTCGGTCTGGGCAGGCACCGGGGCTCAGCCCCAGCATTTT
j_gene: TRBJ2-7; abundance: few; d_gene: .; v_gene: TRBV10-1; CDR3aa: CASSEGGSIYEQYF; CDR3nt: TGCGCCAGCAGTGAGGGGGGGTCCATCTACGAGCAGTACTTC
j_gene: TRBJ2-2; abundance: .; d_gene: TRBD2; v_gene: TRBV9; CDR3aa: CASTGLAGAGTGELFF; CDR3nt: TGTGCCAGCACCGGACTAGCGGGAGCGGGCACCGGGGAGCTGTTTTTT
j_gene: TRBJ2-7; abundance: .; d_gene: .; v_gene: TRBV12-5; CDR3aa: CASGLSGTASYEQYF; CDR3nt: TGTGCTAGTGGTTTGTCCGGGACGGCCTCCTACGAGCAGTACTTC
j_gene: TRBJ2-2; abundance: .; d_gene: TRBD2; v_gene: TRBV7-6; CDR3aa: CASSFGLAGGVGELFF; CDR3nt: TGTGCCAGCAGCTTCGGACTAGCGGGGGGCGTCGGGGAGCTGTTTTTT
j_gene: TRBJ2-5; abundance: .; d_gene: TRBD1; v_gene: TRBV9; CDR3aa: CASSGTGGYQETQYF; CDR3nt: TGTGCCAGCAGCGGGACAGGGGGGTATCAAGAGACCCAGTACTTC
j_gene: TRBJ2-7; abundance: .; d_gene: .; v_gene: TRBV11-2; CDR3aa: CASSLSTTVYEQYF; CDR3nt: TGTGCCAGCAGCTTGTCTACTACCGTCTACGAGCAGTACTTC
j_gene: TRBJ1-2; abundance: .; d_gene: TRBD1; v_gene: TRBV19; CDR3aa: CASSIASGTGIYGYTF; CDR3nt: TGTGCCAGTAGTATAGCCTCCGGGACAGGGATCTATGGCTACACCTTC
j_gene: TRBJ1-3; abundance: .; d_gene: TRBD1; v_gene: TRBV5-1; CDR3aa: CASSNYTGVSGNTIYF; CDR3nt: TGCGCCAGCAGCAATTACACAGGGGTCTCTGGAAACACCATATATTTT
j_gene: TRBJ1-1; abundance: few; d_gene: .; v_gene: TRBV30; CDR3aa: CAWSLGFNTEAFF; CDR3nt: TGTGCCTGGAGCTTGGGGTTTAACACTGAAGCTTTCTTT
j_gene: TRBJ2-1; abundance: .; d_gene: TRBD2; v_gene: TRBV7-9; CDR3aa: CASTITSGLADNEQFF; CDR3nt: TGTGCCAGCACCATTACCTCGGGACTAGCGGACAATGAGCAGTTCTTC
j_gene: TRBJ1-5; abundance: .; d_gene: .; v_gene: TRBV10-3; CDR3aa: CAISPGNGNQPQHF; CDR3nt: TGTGCCATCAGCCCAGGGAATGGCAATCAGCCCCAGCATTTT
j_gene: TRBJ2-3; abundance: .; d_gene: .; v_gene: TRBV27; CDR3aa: CASSLGKPSTDTQYF; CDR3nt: TGTGCCAGCAGTTTAGGAAAACCTAGCACAGATACGCAGTATTTT
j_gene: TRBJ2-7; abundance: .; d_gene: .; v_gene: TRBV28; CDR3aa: CASSPTPYEQYF; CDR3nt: TGTGCCAGCAGTCCAACCCCCTACGAGCAGTACTTC
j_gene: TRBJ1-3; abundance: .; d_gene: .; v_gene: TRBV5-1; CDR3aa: CASSMDSSSGNTIYF; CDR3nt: TGCGCCAGCAGCATGGACAGCAGCTCTGGAAACACCATATATTTT
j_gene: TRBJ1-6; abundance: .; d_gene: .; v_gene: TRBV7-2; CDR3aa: CASSLVWQGGSPLHF; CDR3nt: TGTGCCAGCAGCTTAGTTTGGCAGGGAGGTTCACCCCTCCACTTT
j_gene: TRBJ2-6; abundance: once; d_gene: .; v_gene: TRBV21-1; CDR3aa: CASSGKQGREVGANVLTF; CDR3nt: TGTGCCAGCAGCGGGAAACAGGGACGAGAAGTTGGGGCCAACGTCCTGACTTTC
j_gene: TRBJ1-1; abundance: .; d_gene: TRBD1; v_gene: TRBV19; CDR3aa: CASSTRDRMNTEAFF; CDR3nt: TGTGCCAGTAGTACCCGGGACAGGATGAACACTGAAGCTTTCTTT
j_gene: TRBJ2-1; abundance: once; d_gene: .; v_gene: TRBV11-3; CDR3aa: CASSSRGRNEQFF; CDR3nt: TGTGCCAGCAGCTCCCGCGGAAGGAATGAGCAGTTCTTC
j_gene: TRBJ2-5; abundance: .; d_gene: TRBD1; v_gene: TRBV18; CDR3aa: CASSFRGQETQYF; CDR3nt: TGTGCCAGCTCATTCAGGGGGCAAGAGACCCAGTACTTC
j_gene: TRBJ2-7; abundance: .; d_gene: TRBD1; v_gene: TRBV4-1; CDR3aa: CASSQPGQGSYEQYF; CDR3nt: TGCGCCAGCAGCCAGCCCGGACAGGGATCCTACGAGCAGTACTTC
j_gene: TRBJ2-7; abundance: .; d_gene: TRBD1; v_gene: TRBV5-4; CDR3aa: CASSLYPGTGIGYEQYF; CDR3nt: TGTGCCAGCAGTCTTTACCCCGGGACAGGTATTGGCTACGAGCAGTACTTC
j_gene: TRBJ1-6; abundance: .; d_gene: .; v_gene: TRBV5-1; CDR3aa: CASSRVSQDLSSYNSPLHF; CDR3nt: TGCGCCAGCAGCCGTGTCAGCCAGGACCTAAGCTCCTATAATTCACCCCTCCACTTT
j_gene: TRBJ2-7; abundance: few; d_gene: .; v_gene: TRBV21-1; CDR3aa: CASNLGVHNYSPYEQYF; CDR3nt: TGTGCCAGCAACTTGGGGGTGCACAACTACTCTCCCTACGAGCAGTACTTC
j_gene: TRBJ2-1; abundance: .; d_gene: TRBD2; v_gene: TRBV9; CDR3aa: CASSVGGGYEQFF; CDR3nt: TGTGCCAGCAGCGTAGGGGGAGGGTATGAGCAGTTCTTC
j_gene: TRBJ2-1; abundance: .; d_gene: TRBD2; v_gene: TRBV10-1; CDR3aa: CASSVRLAGYNEQFF; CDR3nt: TGCGCCAGCAGTGTAAGGCTAGCGGGATACAATGAGCAGTTCTTC
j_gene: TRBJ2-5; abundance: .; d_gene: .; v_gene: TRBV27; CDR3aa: CASSAHTAGRAGRETQYF; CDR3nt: TGTGCCAGCAGTGCACATACTGCCGGGCGGGCGGGGAGAGAGACCCAGTACTTC
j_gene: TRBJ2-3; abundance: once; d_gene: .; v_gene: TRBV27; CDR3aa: CASSIRDQYTQYF; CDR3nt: TGTGCCAGCAGTATACGGGACCAATATACGCAGTATTTT
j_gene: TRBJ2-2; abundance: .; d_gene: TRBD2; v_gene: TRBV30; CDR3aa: CAWISGKTNTGELFF; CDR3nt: TGTGCCTGGATTAGCGGGAAGACGAACACCGGGGAGCTGTTTTTT
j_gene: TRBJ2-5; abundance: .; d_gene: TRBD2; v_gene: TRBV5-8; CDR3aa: CASSLVLAGGPTETQYF; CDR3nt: TGTGCCAGCAGCTTGGTTCTCGCGGGAGGGCCCACAGAGACCCAGTACTTC